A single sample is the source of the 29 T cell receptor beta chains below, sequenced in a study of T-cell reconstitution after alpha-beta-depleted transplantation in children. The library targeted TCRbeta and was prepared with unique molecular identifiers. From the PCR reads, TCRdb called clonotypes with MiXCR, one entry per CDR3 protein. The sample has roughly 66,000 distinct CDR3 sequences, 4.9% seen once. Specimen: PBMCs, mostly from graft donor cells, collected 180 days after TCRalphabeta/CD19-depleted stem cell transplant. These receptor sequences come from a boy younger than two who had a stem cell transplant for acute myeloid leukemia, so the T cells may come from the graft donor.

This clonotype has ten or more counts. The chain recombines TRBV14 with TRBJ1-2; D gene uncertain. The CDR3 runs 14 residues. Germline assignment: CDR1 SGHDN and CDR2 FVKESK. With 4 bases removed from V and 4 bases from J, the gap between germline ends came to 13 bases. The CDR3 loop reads CASSLGSDFYGYTF. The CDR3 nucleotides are TGTGCCAGCAGCCTGGGGTCGGACTTCTATGGCTACACCTTC.

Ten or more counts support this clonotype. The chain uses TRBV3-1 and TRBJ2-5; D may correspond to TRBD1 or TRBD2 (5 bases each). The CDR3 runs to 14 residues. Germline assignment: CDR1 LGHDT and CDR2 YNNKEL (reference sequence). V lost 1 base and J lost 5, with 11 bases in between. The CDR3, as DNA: TGTGCCAGCAGCCAAGGGTGGGGCGGGGAGACCCAGTACTTC. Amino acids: CASSQGWGGETQYF.

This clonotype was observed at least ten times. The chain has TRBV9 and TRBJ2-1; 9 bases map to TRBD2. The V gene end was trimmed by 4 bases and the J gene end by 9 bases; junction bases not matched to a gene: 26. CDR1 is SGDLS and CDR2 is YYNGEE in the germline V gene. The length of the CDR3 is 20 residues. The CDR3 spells CASSSLPGFASGGPRGEQFF. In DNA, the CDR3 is TGTGCCAGCAGCTCCTTACCGGGGTTTGCGAGCGGGGGGCCGAGGGGTGAGCAGTTCTTC.

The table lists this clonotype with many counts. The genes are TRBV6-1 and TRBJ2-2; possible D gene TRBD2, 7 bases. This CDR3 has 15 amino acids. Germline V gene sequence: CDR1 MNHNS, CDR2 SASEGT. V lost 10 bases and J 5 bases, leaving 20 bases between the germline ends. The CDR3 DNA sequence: TGTGCCACCCGACCGGGGGGCCAAATAACCGGGGAGCTGTTTTTT. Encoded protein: CATRPGGQITGELFF.

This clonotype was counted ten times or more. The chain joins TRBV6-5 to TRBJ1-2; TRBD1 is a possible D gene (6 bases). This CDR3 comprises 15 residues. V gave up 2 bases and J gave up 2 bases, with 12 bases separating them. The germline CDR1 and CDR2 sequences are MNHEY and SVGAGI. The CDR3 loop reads CASSYARGRNYGYTF. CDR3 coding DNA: TGTGCCAGCAGTTACGCTCGGGGGCGGAACTATGGCTACACCTTC.

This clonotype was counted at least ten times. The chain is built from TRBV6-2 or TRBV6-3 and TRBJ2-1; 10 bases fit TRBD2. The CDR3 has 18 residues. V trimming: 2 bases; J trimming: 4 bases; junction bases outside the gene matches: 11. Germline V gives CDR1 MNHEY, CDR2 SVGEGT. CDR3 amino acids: CASSYPRASGGLYNEQFF. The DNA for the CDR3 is TGTGCCAGCAGTTACCCCCGGGCTAGCGGGGGCCTGTACAATGAGCAGTTCTTC.

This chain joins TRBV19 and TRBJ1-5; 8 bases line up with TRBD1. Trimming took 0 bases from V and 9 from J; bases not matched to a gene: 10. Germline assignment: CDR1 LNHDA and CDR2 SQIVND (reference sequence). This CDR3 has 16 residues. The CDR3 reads CASSIDLTGGRPPQHF. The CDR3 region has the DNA TGTGCCAGTAGTATAGACCTCACAGGGGGACGTCCGCCCCAGCATTTT.

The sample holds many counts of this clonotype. The CDR3 nucleotides are TGCAGTGCGTTGGGACAGGCCATAACTAACTATGGCTACACCTTC. It codes for CSALGQAITNYGYTF. The rearrangement links TRBV20-1 to TRBJ1-2; 8 bases map to TRBD1. The CDR3 runs to 15 residues. The germline gives CDR1 DFQATT, CDR2 SNEGSKA (reference sequence). V was pared by 6 bases and J by 0 bases, with 9 bases of the junction left unmatched.

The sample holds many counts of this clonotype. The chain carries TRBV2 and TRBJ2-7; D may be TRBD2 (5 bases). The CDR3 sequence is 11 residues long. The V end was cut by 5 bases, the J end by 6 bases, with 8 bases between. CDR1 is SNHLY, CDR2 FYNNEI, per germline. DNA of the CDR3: TGTGCCAGCAGTCCGGGGTTCGAGCAGTACGTC. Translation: CASSPGFEQYV.

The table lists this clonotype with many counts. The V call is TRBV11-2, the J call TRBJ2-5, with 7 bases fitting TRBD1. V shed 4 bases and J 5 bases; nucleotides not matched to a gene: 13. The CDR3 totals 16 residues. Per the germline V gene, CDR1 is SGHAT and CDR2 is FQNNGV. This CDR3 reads CASSWSTGSLRETQYF. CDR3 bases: TGTGCCAGCAGCTGGTCGACAGGGAGCCTTCGGGAGACCCAGTACTTC.

DNA of the CDR3: TGCGCCAGCAGCCAACGTCTGGCGGGGGGTCTCTCCGAAGAGCAGTACTTC. Encoded protein: CASSQRLAGGLSEEQYF. The chain is built from TRBV4-3 and TRBJ2-7; 8 nucleotides align to TRBD2. The CDR3 sequence is 17 residues long. Germline CDR1 is LGHNA and CDR2 is YSLEER. V was clipped by 2 bases and J by 7 bases; unmatched bases: 16.

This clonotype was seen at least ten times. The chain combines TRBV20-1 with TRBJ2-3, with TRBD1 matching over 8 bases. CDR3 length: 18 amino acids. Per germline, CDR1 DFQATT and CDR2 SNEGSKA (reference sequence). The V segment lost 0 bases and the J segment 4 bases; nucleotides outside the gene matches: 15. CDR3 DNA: TGCAGTGCTAGAGACCCCCGGCATCCAGGGGGCGGCGCAGATACGCAGTATTTT. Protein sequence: CSARDPRHPGGGADTQYF.

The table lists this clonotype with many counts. This CDR3 reads CASSDLAGVTDTQYF. The CDR3 DNA follows: TGTGCCAGCAGTGATCTAGCAGGGGTCACAGATACGCAGTATTTT. The chain links TRBV2 to TRBJ2-3; D might be TRBD1 (6 bases). This CDR3 contains 15 residues. The V gene's germline CDR1 is SNHLY and CDR2 FYNNEI. Deletions cut 3 bases from V and 2 bases from J, with 12 bases between. The full variable domain, rest sourced from reference TRBV2 and TRBJ2-3, is EPEVTQTPSHQVTQMGQEVILRCVPISNHLYFYWYRQILGQKVEFLVSFYNNEISEKSEIFDDQFSVERPDGSNFTLKIRSTKLEDSAMYFCASSDLAGVTDTQYFGPGTRLTVL.

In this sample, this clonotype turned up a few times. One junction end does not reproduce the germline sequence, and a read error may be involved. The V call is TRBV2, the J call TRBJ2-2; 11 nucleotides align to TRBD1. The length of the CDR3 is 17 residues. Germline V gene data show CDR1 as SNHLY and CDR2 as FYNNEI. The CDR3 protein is CTSSPHQDRGLTGELFF. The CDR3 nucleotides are TGTACCAGCAGTCCCCACCAGGACAGGGGGCTTACCGGGGAGCTGTTTTTT.

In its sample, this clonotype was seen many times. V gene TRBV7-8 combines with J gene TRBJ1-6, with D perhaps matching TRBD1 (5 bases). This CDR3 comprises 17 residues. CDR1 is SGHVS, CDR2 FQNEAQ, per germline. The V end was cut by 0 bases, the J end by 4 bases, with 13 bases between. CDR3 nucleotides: TGTGCCAGCAGCTTAGCAAGCTACCAGGGTTATAATTCACCCCTCCACTTT. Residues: CASSLASYQGYNSPLHF.

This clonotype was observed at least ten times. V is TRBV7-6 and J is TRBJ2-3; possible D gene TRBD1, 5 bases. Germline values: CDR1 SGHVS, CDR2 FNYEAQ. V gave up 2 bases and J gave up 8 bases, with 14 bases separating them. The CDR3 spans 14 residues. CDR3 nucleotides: TGTGCCAGCAGCTTAAAGGCTTCAGGGTTTACGCAGTATTTT. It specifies CASSLKASGFTQYF.

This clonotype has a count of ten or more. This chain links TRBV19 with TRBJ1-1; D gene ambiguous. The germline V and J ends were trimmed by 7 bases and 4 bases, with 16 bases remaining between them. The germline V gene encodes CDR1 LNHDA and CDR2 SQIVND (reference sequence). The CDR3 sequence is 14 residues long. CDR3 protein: CASTTAHVGTEAFF. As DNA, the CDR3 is TGTGCCAGTACTACAGCCCATGTTGGCACTGAAGCTTTCTTT.

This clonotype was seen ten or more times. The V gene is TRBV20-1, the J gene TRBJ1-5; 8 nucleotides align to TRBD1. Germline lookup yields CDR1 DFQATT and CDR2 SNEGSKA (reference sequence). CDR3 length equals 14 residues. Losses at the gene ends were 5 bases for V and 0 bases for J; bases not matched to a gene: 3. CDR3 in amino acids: CSAGGQVSNQPQHF. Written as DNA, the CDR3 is TGCAGTGCTGGGGGACAGGTTAGCAATCAGCCCCAGCATTTT.

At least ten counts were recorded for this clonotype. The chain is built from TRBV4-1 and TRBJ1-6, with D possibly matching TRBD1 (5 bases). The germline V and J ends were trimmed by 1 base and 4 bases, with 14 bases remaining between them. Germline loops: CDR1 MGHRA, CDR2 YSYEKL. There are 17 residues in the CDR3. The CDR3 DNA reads TGCGCCAGCAGCCAAGTGGCGGGGGAAGGGTATAATTCACCCCTCCACTTT. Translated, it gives CASSQVAGEGYNSPLHF.

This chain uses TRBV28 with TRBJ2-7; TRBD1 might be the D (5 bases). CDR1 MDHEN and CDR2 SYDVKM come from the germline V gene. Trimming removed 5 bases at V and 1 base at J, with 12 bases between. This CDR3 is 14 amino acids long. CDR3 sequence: CASSGQGTSYEQYV. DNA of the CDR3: TGTGCCAGCAGTGGTCAGGGAACTTCCTACGAGCAGTACGTC.

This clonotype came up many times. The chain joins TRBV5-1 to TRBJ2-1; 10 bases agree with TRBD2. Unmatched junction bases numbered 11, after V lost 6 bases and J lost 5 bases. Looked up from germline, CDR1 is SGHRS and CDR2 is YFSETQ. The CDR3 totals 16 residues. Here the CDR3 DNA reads TGCGCCAGCACGACCCCCACTAGCGGGGTAGACAATGAGCAGTTCTTC. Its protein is CASTTPTSGVDNEQFF.

CDR3 nucleotides: TGCGCCAGCAGTCAATCTCATCGGCAGGGGGCAACCTACGAGCAGTACGTC. Protein sequence: CASSQSHRQGATYEQYV. J is TRBJ2-7 and V is TRBV23-1, with 8 bases that match TRBD1. TRBV23-1 is designated an ORF whose function remains uncertain. V gave up 0 bases and J gave up 2 bases; unmatched junction bases: 9. This CDR3 has 17 amino acids.

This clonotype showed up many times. The CDR3 DNA reads as TGCAGTGCTAAATTGGCCGACCCTCTATCCTACGAGCAGTACGTC. Encoded protein: CSAKLADPLSYEQYV. The chain recombines TRBV20-1 with TRBJ2-7, with D uncertain. The CDR3 contains 15 residues. V shed 4 bases and J shed 1 base, with 17 bases lying between them. Germline V gene data show CDR1 as DFQATT and CDR2 as SNEGSKA (reference sequence).

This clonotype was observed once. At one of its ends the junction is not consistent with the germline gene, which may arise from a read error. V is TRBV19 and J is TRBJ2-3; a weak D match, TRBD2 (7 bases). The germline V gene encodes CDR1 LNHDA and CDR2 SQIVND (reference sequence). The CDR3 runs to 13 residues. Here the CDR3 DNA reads TGCGCCTCGGGGGGCTATAGCACAGATACGCAGTATTTT. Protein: CASGGYSTDTQYF.

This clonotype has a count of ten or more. The CDR3 spells CSGKVNTEAFF. The CDR3 DNA is TGCAGCGGAAAGGTGAACACTGAAGCTTTCTTT. This chain uses TRBV20-1 with TRBJ1-1; D is undetermined. Germline CDR1 reads DFQATT; CDR2 reads SNEGSKA (reference sequence). CDR3 length: 11 residues.

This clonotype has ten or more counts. The CDR3 loop reads CACTDRSPYEQYF. CDR3 nucleotide sequence: TGTGCCTGCACCGACAGGAGCCCCTACGAGCAGTACTTC. This chain joins TRBV30 and TRBJ2-7; TRBD1 might be the D (6 bases). Trimming pared 6 bases from V and 2 bases from J, leaving 14 bases between. The germline V gene has CDR1 GTSNPN and CDR2 SVGIG (reference sequence). This CDR3 has 13 amino acids.

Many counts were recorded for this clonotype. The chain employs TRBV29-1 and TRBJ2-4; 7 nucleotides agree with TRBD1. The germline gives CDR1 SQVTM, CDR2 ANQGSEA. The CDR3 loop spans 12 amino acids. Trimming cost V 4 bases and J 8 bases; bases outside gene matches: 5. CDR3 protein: CSVGQGNDIQYF. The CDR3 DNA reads TGCAGCGTTGGACAGGGTAACGACATTCAGTACTTC.

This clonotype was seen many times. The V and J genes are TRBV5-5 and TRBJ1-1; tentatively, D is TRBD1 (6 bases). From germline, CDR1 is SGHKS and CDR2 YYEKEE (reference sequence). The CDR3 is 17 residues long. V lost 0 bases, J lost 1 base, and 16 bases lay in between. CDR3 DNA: TGTGCCAGCAGCTTGGGGTACAGGGTTTCATGGAACACTGAAGCTTTCTTT. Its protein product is CASSLGYRVSWNTEAFF.

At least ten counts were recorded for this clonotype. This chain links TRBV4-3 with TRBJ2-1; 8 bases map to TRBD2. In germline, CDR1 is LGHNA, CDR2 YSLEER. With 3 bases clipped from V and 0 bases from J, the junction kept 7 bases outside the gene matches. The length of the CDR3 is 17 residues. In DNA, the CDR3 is TGCGCCAGCAGCCAGACCTTAGCGGGGATCTCCTACAATGAGCAGTTCTTC. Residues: CASSQTLAGISYNEQFF.